The rows below give T cell receptor beta chains drawn from one sample of a study of T cell changes during pregnancy in multiple sclerosis. The assay was immunoSEQ multiplex PCR, and TCRdb's table has in-frame clones only and misses some. Of around 57,000 clones listed, 70% to 90% are singletons. This material consisted of peripheral blood, taken in the first trimester of pregnancy. The receptors here all came from a female donor in good health, enrolled as a control in a pregnancy study. Both conserved end residues are trimmed from each CDR3. The order of the fields is V gene, J gene, CDR3 protein.

v_call: TRBV11-2; j_call: TRBJ1-2; cdr3_aa: ASSLGHREGYT
v_call: TRBV30; j_call: TRBJ2-7; cdr3_aa: AWARGAEQY
v_call: TRBV10-3; j_call: TRBJ2-3; cdr3_aa: AISVLAGEDTQY
v_call: TRBV7-2; j_call: TRBJ2-3; cdr3_aa: ASSLQYTDTQY
v_call: TRBV30; j_call: TRBJ1-5; cdr3_aa: AFRRGSNQPQH
v_call: TRBV19; j_call: TRBJ1-6; cdr3_aa: ASSIARGHNSPLH
v_call: TRBV7-2; j_call: TRBJ1-2; cdr3_aa: ASSPDRGNYGYT
v_call: TRBV29-1; j_call: TRBJ2-1; cdr3_aa: SVTGTSGYNEQF
v_call: TRBV5-1; j_call: TRBJ1-2; cdr3_aa: ASSPPEGYGYT
v_call: TRBV4-1; j_call: TRBJ2-6; cdr3_aa: ASSQPPGQGSSGANVLT
v_call: TRBV7-2; j_call: TRBJ2-5; cdr3_aa: ASSPRGLFRLGETQY
v_call: TRBV5-1; j_call: TRBJ1-5; cdr3_aa: ASSLGAGQNQPQH
v_call: TRBV4-1; j_call: TRBJ2-1; cdr3_aa: ASSQEGQGSRYNEQF
v_call: TRBV10-3; j_call: TRBJ2-1; cdr3_aa: AISEQGDNEQF
v_call: TRBV2; j_call: TRBJ2-5; cdr3_aa: ASSYGGVVETQY
v_call: TRBV14; j_call: TRBJ2-1; cdr3_aa: ASSRPTGRDNEQF
v_call: TRBV30; j_call: TRBJ2-5; cdr3_aa: AWSSGLAGVETQY
v_call: TRBV9; j_call: TRBJ2-3; cdr3_aa: ASSVVAGGGEDTQY
v_call: TRBV4-3; j_call: TRBJ2-3; cdr3_aa: ASSQDSARSTDTQY
v_call: TRBV30; j_call: TRBJ1-1; cdr3_aa: AWIPHQIPNTEAF
v_call: TRBV4-1; j_call: TRBJ1-5; cdr3_aa: ASSQEIQAWDQPQH
v_call: TRBV7-2; j_call: TRBJ2-7; cdr3_aa: ASSFGSGGSYEQY
v_call: TRBV5-4; j_call: TRBJ2-2; cdr3_aa: ASSLGLGLNTGELF
v_call: TRBV4-3; j_call: TRBJ1-1; cdr3_aa: ASSQEGLEAF
v_call: TRBV9; j_call: TRBJ2-1; cdr3_aa: ASSVEGARDEQF
v_call: TRBV7-8; j_call: TRBJ2-1; cdr3_aa: ASSLARVHEQF
v_call: TRBV6-4; j_call: TRBJ2-3; cdr3_aa: ASSDTGTSPTDTQY
v_call: TRBV6-5; j_call: TRBJ2-5; cdr3_aa: ASSYSRRQAGETQY
v_call: TRBV5-1; j_call: TRBJ2-3; cdr3_aa: ASSLEPAGGSTDTQY
v_call: TRBV30; j_call: TRBJ1-2; cdr3_aa: AWSQDRDIGYGYT
v_call: TRBV7-2; j_call: TRBJ2-1; cdr3_aa: ASSSYSSGGANEQF
v_call: TRBV2; j_call: TRBJ2-2; cdr3_aa: ASSDVGLAGELF
v_call: TRBV28; j_call: TRBJ2-6; cdr3_aa: ASSFGQRSGANVLT
v_call: TRBV4-2; j_call: TRBJ1-2; cdr3_aa: ASSQSGQGTLYGYT
v_call: TRBV5-5; j_call: TRBJ2-7; cdr3_aa: ASSREYEQY
v_call: TRBV5-1; j_call: TRBJ1-4; cdr3_aa: ASSPSTGPNEKLF
v_call: TRBV5-6; j_call: TRBJ1-6; cdr3_aa: ASSSPGQINGNSPLH
v_call: TRBV5-6; j_call: TRBJ2-5; cdr3_aa: ASSSRLASWVGQETQY
v_call: TRBV4-3; j_call: TRBJ2-7; cdr3_aa: AIPTPQSRYEQY
v_call: TRBV30; j_call: TRBJ2-1; cdr3_aa: AWNAAGGHEEQF
v_call: TRBV11-3; j_call: TRBJ2-7; cdr3_aa: ASSSRGTSGAEQY
v_call: TRBV19; j_call: TRBJ2-7; cdr3_aa: ATSDRGRYEQY
v_call: TRBV7-9; j_call: TRBJ1-2; cdr3_aa: ASSSLQGINYGYT
v_call: TRBV5-1; j_call: TRBJ2-1; cdr3_aa: ASSLTGTGGDEQF
v_call: TRBV30; j_call: TRBJ1-2; cdr3_aa: ASTRGQGDYGYT
v_call: TRBV30; j_call: TRBJ2-7; cdr3_aa: AWSVGGHSYEQY
v_call: TRBV19; j_call: TRBJ2-7; cdr3_aa: ASSSGTSVYYYEQY
v_call: TRBV5-1; j_call: TRBJ2-1; cdr3_aa: ASSLWGAGSYNEQF
v_call: TRBV19; j_call: TRBJ2-7; cdr3_aa: ASTGYDTYEQY
v_call: TRBV5-4; j_call: TRBJ2-2; cdr3_aa: ASSPSGQGYIGELF
v_call: TRBV5-6; j_call: TRBJ1-2; cdr3_aa: ASSFGGLGGT
v_call: TRBV5-4; j_call: TRBJ1-4; cdr3_aa: ASSLVVQGNEKLF
v_call: TRBV11-2; j_call: TRBJ1-1; cdr3_aa: ASSLYPGQGESGAF